Presented here are 29 T cell receptor beta chains from one specimen sequenced in a study of blood T cell repertoires in COVID-19. The repertoire was sequenced with immunoSEQ multiplex PCR; TCRdb's copy has only in-frame clones and lacks some. The sample records roughly 200,000 clones, 81% being singletons. Sequences were obtained from peripheral blood. The source of these receptors is a middle-aged woman with COVID-19, enrolled during active disease.

J is TRBJ2-7 and V is TRBV6-5; D possibly corresponds to TRBD1 (6 bases). Germline V lookup: CDR1 MNHEY, CDR2 SVGAGI. V shed 5 bases and J shed 4 bases, with 12 bases lying between them. The CDR3 spans 13 residues. Written as DNA, the CDR3 is TGTGCCAGCAGTAAACAGGGCAGGTACGAGCAGTACTTC. The encoded protein is CASSKQGRYEQYF.

This clone was observed a single time. This chain uses TRBV10-3 with TRBJ2-7; no firm D call. The germline V and J ends were trimmed by 5 bases and 1 base, with 9 bases remaining between them. Per the germline V gene, CDR1 is ENHRY and CDR2 is SYGVKD. The CDR3 spans 13 residues. This chain's CDR3 is CAISYSDSYEQYF. The CDR3 region has the DNA TGTGCCATCAGTTACAGTGATTCCTACGAGCAGTACTTC.

This clone was found once. The J gene is TRBJ2-3, the V gene TRBV19; possibly TRBD2 for D (6 bases). With 6 bases removed from V and 11 bases from J, the gap between germline ends came to 15 bases. The CDR3 extends over 12 amino acids. Germline CDR1 and CDR2: LNHDA and SQIVND (reference sequence). Here the CDR3 reads CASSQEGGRQYF. In nucleotides, the CDR3 is TGTGCCAGTAGCCAAGAGGGAGGACGGCAGTATTTT. The variable domain in full, completed from reference TRBV19 and TRBJ2-3, reads DGGITQSPKYLFRKEGQNVTLSCEQNLNHDAMYWYRQDPGQGLRLIYYSQIVNDFQKGDIAEGYSVSREKKESFPLTVTSAQKNPTAFYLCASSQEGGRQYFGPGTRLTVL.

Here the CDR3 reads CASSRTGVNSEQYF. CDR3 nucleotides: TGTGCCAGTAGTCGGACAGGGGTTAATAGCGAGCAGTACTTC. This sequence joins TRBV19 and TRBJ2-7, with TRBD1 matching over 9 bases. With 5 bases clipped from V and 6 bases from J, the junction kept 8 bases outside the gene matches. From germline, CDR1 is LNHDA and CDR2 SQIVND (reference sequence). There are 14 residues in the CDR3.

This clone occurred a few times. The chain employs TRBV5-4 and TRBJ2-2; 9 bases are a match to TRBD1. This CDR3 contains 15 residues. Germline V gene lookup returns CDR1 SGHNT and CDR2 YYREEE (reference sequence). V lost 4 bases, J lost 6 bases, and 7 bases stayed unmatched. The CDR3: CASSGTGGIAGELFF. The DNA for the CDR3 is TGTGCCAGCAGCGGTACAGGGGGCATTGCCGGGGAGCTGTTTTTT.

The chain combines TRBV12-5 with TRBJ2-1; 7 bases align to TRBD2. The CDR3 spans 13 residues. V trimming: 5 bases; J trimming: 10 bases; junction bases outside the gene matches: 8. CDR1 LGHNT and CDR2 FRNRAP come from the germline V gene. The CDR3 bases are TGTGCTAGTGGTCCCCGACTAGCAGGGGAGCAGTTCTTC. Translation gives CASGPRLAGEQFF.

About this clone itself: Other DNA variants within this sample encode the same CDR3. The chain links TRBV19 to TRBJ1-1; possible D gene TRBD1, 5 bases. V was trimmed by 3 bases and J by 4 bases, leaving 9 bases between them. CDR3 length: 13 amino acids. Germline V gene lookup returns CDR1 LNHDA and CDR2 SQIVND (reference sequence). CDR3 region: CASSIPGGTEAFF. The DNA for the CDR3 is TGTGCCAGTAGTATCCCGGGGGGCACTGAAGCTTTCTTT.

The rearrangement joins TRBV6-5 to TRBJ2-7; a possible D gene is TRBD1 (6 bases). The V and J ends lost 4 bases and 6 bases respectively, with 16 bases between them. CDR3 length equals 14 residues. Germline assignment: CDR1 MNHEY and CDR2 SVGAGI. The DNA of the CDR3 is TGTGCCAGCAGTTTAACAGGGAATTACGGCGAGCAGTACTTC. Protein sequence: CASSLTGNYGEQYF.

The chain employs TRBV18 and TRBJ2-1, with 9 bases lining up with TRBD1. After removal of 3 bases from V and 7 bases from J, the junction contained 4 bases not matched to a gene. Looked up from germline, CDR1 is KGHSH and CDR2 is LQKENI. This CDR3 is 14 amino acids long. CDR3 in DNA: TGTGCCAGCTCACCCTTAGGACAGGGGAATGAGCAGTTCTTC. Translation gives CASSPLGQGNEQFF.

V usage is TRBV7-9 and J usage is TRBJ1-1; TRBD1 is a possible D gene (6 bases). This CDR3 is built from 14 residues. With 2 bases removed from V and 1 base from J, the gap between germline ends came to 8 bases. Looked up from germline, CDR1 is SEHNR and CDR2 is FQNEAQ (reference sequence). In DNA form, the CDR3 reads TGTGCCAGCAGCTTACAACAGGGGAACACTGAAGCTTTCTTT. This encodes CASSLQQGNTEAFF.

The chain recombines TRBV7-8 with TRBJ2-1; 9 positions agree with TRBD1. Germline V gene sequence: CDR1 SGHVS, CDR2 FQNEAQ. The V segment lost 4 bases and the J segment 8 bases; nucleotides outside the gene matches: 6. The CDR3 runs 14 residues. DNA for the CDR3: TGTGCCAGCAGCTCAGGGGACAGGGCCCATGAGCAGTTCTTC. This codes for CASSSGDRAHEQFF.

This chain uses TRBV6-5 with TRBJ2-1; D unclear. The CDR3 runs to 12 residues. Trimming stripped 4 bases from V and 10 bases from J, with 11 bases between. The germline gives CDR1 MNHEY, CDR2 SVGAGI. This chain's CDR3 is CASSSTANEQFF. In nucleotides, the CDR3 is TGTGCCAGCAGTTCCACAGCAAACGAGCAGTTCTTC.

In this sample, this clone turned up once. The DNA of the CDR3 is TGCGCCAGCAGCCCCGACAGGGGGCAAATGTACGAGCAGTACGTC. It translates to CASSPDRGQMYEQYV. This rearrangement joins TRBV4-1 to TRBJ2-7, with 10 bases fitting TRBD1. This CDR3 is built from 15 residues. CDR1 is MGHRA, CDR2 YSYEKL, per germline. The junction had 7 bases not matched to a gene; V was cut back by 4 bases and J by 4 bases.

In DNA, the CDR3 is TGCGCCAGCAGCCCCACCGGGACAGGAAACTACGAGCAGTACTTC. Translated: CASSPTGTGNYEQYF. The chain combines TRBV5-1 with TRBJ2-7, with 8 bases matching TRBD1. After removal of 4 bases from V and 3 bases from J, the junction contained 9 bases not matched to a gene. This CDR3 has 15 residues. In germline, CDR1 is SGHRS, CDR2 YFSETQ.

The chain links TRBV5-1 to TRBJ2-1, with D possibly being TRBD2 (5 bases). CDR1 is SGHRS and CDR2 is YFSETQ in the germline V gene. This CDR3 contains 16 residues. Trimming shortened V by 6 bases and J by 2 bases, and 18 bases separated the two germline ends. The CDR3 is CASTFGLTQAYNEQFF. Written as DNA, the CDR3 is TGCGCCAGCACCTTCGGACTGACGCAAGCCTACAATGAGCAGTTCTTC. The full variable domain, in which reference TRBV5-1 and TRBJ2-1 provide the parts outside the CDR3, is KAGVTQTPRYLIKTRGQQVTLSCSPISGHRSVSWYQQTPGQGLQFLFEYFSETQRNKGNFPGRFSGRQFSNSRSEMNVSTLELGDSALYLCASTFGLTQAYNEQFFGPGTRLTVL.

The chain recombines TRBV11-1 with TRBJ2-1, with 11 bases lining up with TRBD2. CDR1 and CDR2 (germline): SGHAT, FQDESV (reference sequence). This CDR3 region has 13 residues. Trimming at V came to 8 bases and at J to 3 bases, leaving 0 bases not matched to a gene. The CDR3: CASGLAGYNEQFF. The CDR3 nucleotides are TGTGCCAGCGGACTAGCGGGCTACAATGAGCAGTTCTTC.

This chain links TRBV9 with TRBJ2-3; 10 bases are shared with TRBD2. Germline V gene lookup returns CDR1 SGDLS and CDR2 YYNGEE. The CDR3 covers 16 residues. J lost 0 bases, V lost 4 bases, and 5 bases had no gene match. The CDR3 loop reads CASSKGLAASTDTQYF. CDR3 bases: TGTGCCAGCAGCAAAGGACTAGCGGCTAGCACAGATACGCAGTATTTT.

The chain recombines TRBV30 with TRBJ2-7; 8 bases fit TRBD2. This CDR3 has 14 residues. V shed 3 bases and J 0 bases; nucleotides not matched to a gene: 4. Germline V lookup: CDR1 GTSNPN, CDR2 SVGIG (reference sequence). CDR3: CAWSPGGSSYEQYF. The CDR3 DNA reads as TGTGCCTGGAGCCCGGGAGGGAGCTCCTACGAGCAGTACTTC.

The V and J genes are TRBV30 and TRBJ1-6; D is uncertain. Deletions cut 0 bases from V and 6 bases from J, with 9 bases between. CDR3 size: 14 residues. Germline CDR1 GTSNPN, CDR2 SVGIG (reference sequence). CDR3 in amino acids: CAWSVNPINSPLHF. The CDR3 nucleotides are TGTGCCTGGAGTGTAAACCCTATTAATTCACCCCTCCACTTT.

The chain combines TRBV6-5 with TRBJ2-7, with a possible D match to TRBD2 (5 bases). Trimming stripped 0 bases from V and 3 bases from J, with 15 bases between. This CDR3 has 16 amino acids. Germline V CDR1 and CDR2: MNHEY, SVGAGI. The CDR3 loop reads CASSYSVGVRVYEQYF. CDR3 bases: TGTGCCAGCAGTTACTCGGTCGGGGTGAGGGTCTACGAGCAGTACTTC.

The chain has TRBV11-3 and TRBJ2-2; TRBD1 might be the D (5 bases). The CDR3 runs 13 residues. Germline CDR1 SGHNT, CDR2 YENEEA. V lost 3 bases and J lost 8, with 10 bases in between. CDR3 DNA sequence: TGTGCCAGCAGCTTGGGGCTGTTGGGGGAGCTGTTTTTT. Residues: CASSLGLLGELFF.

This clone was counted between two and nine times. This chain links TRBV7-3 with TRBJ2-7; 9 positions agree with TRBD2. The trim removed 0 bases at V and 5 bases at J, leaving 8 bases unmatched. The CDR3 consists of 16 residues. CDR1 and CDR2 from the germline V gene are SGHTA and FQGTGA. The CDR3 sequence is CASSLTVVAGAHEQYF. CDR3 nucleotide sequence: TGTGCCAGCAGCTTAACGGTGGTAGCGGGAGCCCACGAGCAGTACTTC.

This sequence joins TRBV2 and TRBJ1-1, with 8 bases fitting TRBD1. This CDR3 has 14 residues. V lost 4 bases and J lost 7; bases outside the gene matches: 8. Germline V lookup: CDR1 SNHLY, CDR2 FYNNEI. The CDR3: CASSVGRGRGEAFF. The CDR3 DNA reads as TGTGCCAGCAGTGTGGGCAGGGGGCGCGGTGAAGCTTTCTTT.

The gene calls are TRBV4-1 and TRBJ2-7, with 9 bases lining up with TRBD2. The CDR3 has 15 amino acids. The germline CDR1 and CDR2 sequences are MGHRA and YSYEKL. The V segment lost 3 bases and the J segment 3 bases; nucleotides outside the gene matches: 6. The CDR3 bases are TGCGCCAGCAGCCAGGCCGGGACTAGCAGCTACGAGCAGTACTTC. Translated: CASSQAGTSSYEQYF.

The chain employs TRBV5-1 and TRBJ2-5; TRBD2 matches at 8 bases. V was clipped by 4 bases and J by 2 bases; unmatched bases: 4. The length of the CDR3 is 14 residues. The germline V gene has CDR1 SGHRS and CDR2 YFSETQ. CDR3 bases: TGCGCCAGCAGCATAGTAGCGGGGCAAGAGACCCAGTACTTC. This gives the protein CASSIVAGQETQYF.

With regard to this clone: A much larger clone lies one base from this, so it may be a read error. The rearrangement uses TRBV19 and TRBJ2-3; 7 bases align to TRBD2. The CDR3 is made up of 13 amino acids. The germline V gene encodes CDR1 LNHDA and CDR2 SQIVND (reference sequence). The J segment lost 3 bases and the V segment lost 5 bases, leaving 2 bases of the junction unmatched. The CDR3 sequence is CASSWEGTDTQYF. In DNA form, the CDR3 reads TGTGCCAGTAGTTGGGAGGGAACAGATACGCAGTATTTT. Combining the CDR3 with reference TRBV19 and TRBJ2-3 gives the whole variable domain DGGITQSPKYLFRKEGQNVTLSCEQNLNHDAMYWYRQDPGQGLRLIYYSQIVNDFQKGDIAEGYSVSREKKESFPLTVTSAQKNPTAFYLCASSWEGTDTQYFGPGTRLTVL.

The chain couples TRBV5-1 to TRBJ2-1; possible D gene TRBD2, 6 bases. Germline CDR1 SGHRS, CDR2 YFSETQ. The V end was cut by 0 bases, the J end by 9 bases, with 13 bases between. CDR3 length: 14 amino acids. DNA for the CDR3: TGCGCCAGCAGCTTGGAGGCGGGACTCGGTGAGCAGTTCTTC. Protein: CASSLEAGLGEQFF.

The V call is TRBV24-1, the J call TRBJ2-6, with TRBD2 matching over 8 bases. V shed 12 bases and J 4 bases; nucleotides not matched to a gene: 7. The CDR3 consists of 14 residues. Germline assignment: CDR1 KGHDR and CDR2 SFDVKD. The CDR3 coding sequence is TGTGCCGCAGGCGGGGGGCGCGGGGCCAACGTCCTGACTTTC. Protein sequence: CAAGGGRGANVLTF.

The genes are TRBV4-1 and TRBJ2-1; TRBD1 is a possible D gene (5 bases). The CDR3 has 17 residues. Trimming left V 4 bases short and J 8 bases short, with 24 bases between. CDR1 MGHRA and CDR2 YSYEKL come from the germline V gene. CDR3 DNA: TGCGCCAGCAGCCCGCGAATACTACCCAGGGAAGAGCATGAGCAGTTCTTC. Translated, it gives CASSPRILPREEHEQFF.